Below, one TCR beta chain is given with its context. This sample is part of a study of CD8 T cells in Susac syndrome. The CDR3 length is 14 residues. V was pared by 3 bases and J by 3 bases, with 10 bases between. The RNA, about 0.45 to 1 ug, was put through reverse transcription using random hexamers. TCRdb re-called the immunoSEQ multiplex PCR reads through MiXCR, storing one row per CDR3 protein. The profile shows about 140,000 distinct CDR3 sequences, over 85% of them singletons. V gene TRBV12-3 or TRBV12-4 combines with J gene TRBJ2-3, with D maybe TRBD1 (5 bases). The sequenced sample was CD8+ T cells from PBMCs. This receptor was identified in a human donor in good health. The CDR3 DNA reads as TGTGCCAGCAGTTTTCAGGGTCTAACAGATACGCAGTATTTT. It codes for CASSFQGLTDTQYF.